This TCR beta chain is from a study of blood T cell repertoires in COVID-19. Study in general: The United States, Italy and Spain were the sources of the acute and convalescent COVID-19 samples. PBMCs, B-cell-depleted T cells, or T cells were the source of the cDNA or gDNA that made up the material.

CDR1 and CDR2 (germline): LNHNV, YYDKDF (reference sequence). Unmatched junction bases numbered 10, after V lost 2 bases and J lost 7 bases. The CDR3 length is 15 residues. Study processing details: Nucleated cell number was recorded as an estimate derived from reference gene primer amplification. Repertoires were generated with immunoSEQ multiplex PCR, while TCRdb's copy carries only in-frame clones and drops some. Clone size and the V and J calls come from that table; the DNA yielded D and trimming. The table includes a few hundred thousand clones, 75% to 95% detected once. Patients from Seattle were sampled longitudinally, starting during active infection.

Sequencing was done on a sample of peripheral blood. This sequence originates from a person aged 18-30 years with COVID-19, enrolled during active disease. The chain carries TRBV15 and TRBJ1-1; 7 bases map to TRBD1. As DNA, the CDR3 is TGTGCCACCAGCAGACTCACAGGGGTTCGGTTTGAAGCTTTCTTT. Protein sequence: CATSRLTGVRFEAFF. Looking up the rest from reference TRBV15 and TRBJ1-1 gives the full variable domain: DAMVIQNPRYQVTQFGKPVTLSCSQTLNHNVMYWYQQKSSQAPKLLFHYYDKDFNNEADTPDNFQSRRPNTSFCFLDIRSPGLGDTAMYLCATSRLTGVRFEAFFGQGTRLTVV.